This entry lists 8 T cell receptor beta chains sequenced from one sample in a study of blood T cells in healthy people across ages. Alongside a J-beta primer mix, a sample-barcoded 5' primer served in a second PCR lasting about 7 to 12 cycles. Each CDR3 protein is one row after TCRdb ran MiXCR on the 5' RACE reads. The repertoire holds 650,000 or so distinct CDR3 sequences, with 40% to 65% as singletons. The sample taken for sequencing was blood. Receptors were obtained from a woman of 80 years or more in good health.

This clonotype was recorded at least ten times. V gene TRBV20-1 combines with J gene TRBJ2-3; 8 bases fit TRBD2. This CDR3 is 13 amino acids long. Germline CDR1 DFQATT, CDR2 SNEGSKA (reference sequence). The V and J ends lost 1 base and 4 bases, in that order; junction bases with no gene match: 1. The CDR3, as DNA: TGCAGTGCTAGAGTCGGGGGGGCAGATACGCAGTATTTT. As protein: CSARVGGADTQYF.

V gene TRBV28 combines with J gene TRBJ2-2; 10 bases are shared with TRBD2. The CDR3 spans 19 residues. The J segment lost 0 bases and the V segment lost 7 bases, leaving 14 bases of the junction unmatched. CDR1 is MDHEN, CDR2 SYDVKM, per germline. Here the CDR3 DNA reads TGTGCCAGCACTCCGTCGGGTAGCGGGAGGCGGTCGAACACCGGGGAGCTGTTTTTT. Encoded protein: CASTPSGSGRRSNTGELFF.

This clonotype showed up just a few times. The V gene is TRBV20-1, the J gene TRBJ2-4, with 9 bases that match TRBD2. Trimming at V came to 4 bases and at J to 13 bases, leaving 14 bases not matched to a gene. This CDR3 is built from 14 residues. Germline CDR1 reads DFQATT; CDR2 reads SNEGSKA (reference sequence). CDR3 nucleotides: TGCAGTGCTATCACTAGCGGGTGGAACAATGAGCAGTACTTC. It yields the protein CSAITSGWNNEQYF.

This clonotype occurred once. V gene TRBV3-1 combines with J gene TRBJ2-5, with 8 bases that match TRBD2. Trimming took 3 bases from V and 7 from J; bases not matched to a gene: 22. The CDR3 spans 19 residues. Per germline, CDR1 LGHDT and CDR2 YNNKEL (reference sequence). The CDR3 sequence is CASSQESYGAGGSRGTQYF. The DNA of the CDR3 is TGTGCCAGCAGCCAGGAGTCTTACGGTGCGGGGGGTTCTAGAGGGACCCAGTACTTC.

This clonotype appeared once. This chain connects TRBV10-3 to TRBJ2-7; D gene unclear. The length of the CDR3 is 16 residues. V lost 6 bases and J lost 3, with 21 bases in between. Germline V gene lookup returns CDR1 ENHRY and CDR2 SYGVKD. As DNA, the CDR3 is TGTGCCATCAGCCCGCCCGTGACACCAGCAATCTACGAGCAGTACTTC. Protein product: CAISPPVTPAIYEQYF.

This chain joins TRBV24-1 and TRBJ2-7; 8 nucleotides line up with TRBD1. The V and J ends lost 9 bases and 5 bases, in that order; junction bases with no gene match: 2. The CDR3 is made up of 11 amino acids. Per the germline V gene, CDR1 is KGHDR and CDR2 is SFDVKD. CDR3 protein: CATGQGHEQYF. Here the CDR3 DNA reads TGTGCCACCGGACAGGGCCACGAGCAGTACTTC.

The V and J genes are TRBV29-1 and TRBJ2-1, with 12 bases that match TRBD1. Unmatched junction bases numbered 8, after V lost 6 bases and J lost 8 bases. CDR1 is SQVTM and CDR2 is ANQGSEA in the germline V gene. CDR3 length: 14 amino acids. The CDR3 sequence: CSVGGQGAYDEQFF. The CDR3 nucleotides read TGCAGCGTGGGGGGACAGGGGGCTTACGATGAGCAGTTCTTC.

CDR3 sequence: CASSSDTSSYEQYF. CDR3 DNA: TGTGCCAGCAGTTCCGACACGAGCTCCTACGAGCAGTACTTC. V usage is TRBV6-5 and J usage is TRBJ2-7; no firm D call. The CDR3 is 14 amino acids. The V gene lost 4 bases and the J gene lost 0 bases, with 10 bases spanning the gap. CDR1 MNHEY and CDR2 SVGAGI come from the germline V gene.